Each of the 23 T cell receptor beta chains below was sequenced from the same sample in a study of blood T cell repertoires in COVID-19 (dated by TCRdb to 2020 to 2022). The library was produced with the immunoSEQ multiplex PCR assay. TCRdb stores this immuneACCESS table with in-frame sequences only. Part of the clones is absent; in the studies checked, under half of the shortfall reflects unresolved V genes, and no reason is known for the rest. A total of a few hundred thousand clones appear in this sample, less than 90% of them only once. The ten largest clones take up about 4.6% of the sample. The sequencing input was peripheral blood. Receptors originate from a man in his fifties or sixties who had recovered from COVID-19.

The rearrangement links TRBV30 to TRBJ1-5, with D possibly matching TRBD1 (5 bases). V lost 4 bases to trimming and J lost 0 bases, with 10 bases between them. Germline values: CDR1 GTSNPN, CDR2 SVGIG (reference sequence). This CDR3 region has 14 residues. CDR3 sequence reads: CAWTRANSNQPQHF. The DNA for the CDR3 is TGTGCCTGGACCAGGGCTAATAGCAATCAGCCCCAGCATTTT.

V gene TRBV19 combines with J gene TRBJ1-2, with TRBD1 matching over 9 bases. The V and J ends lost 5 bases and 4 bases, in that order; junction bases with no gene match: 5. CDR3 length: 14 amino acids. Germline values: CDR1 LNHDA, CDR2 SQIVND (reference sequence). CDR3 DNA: TGTGCCAGTAGTCCGACAGGGGGTGTCTATGGCTACACCTTC. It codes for CASSPTGGVYGYTF. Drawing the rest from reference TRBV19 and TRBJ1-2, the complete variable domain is DGGITQSPKYLFRKEGQNVTLSCEQNLNHDAMYWYRQDPGQGLRLIYYSQIVNDFQKGDIAEGYSVSREKKESFPLTVTSAQKNPTAFYLCASSPTGGVYGYTFGSGTRLTVV.

CDR3 amino acids: CATSDGRQPQETQYF. CDR3 coding DNA: TGTGCCACCAGTGATGGTAGACAGCCACAAGAGACCCAGTACTTC. The chain uses TRBV24-1 and TRBJ2-5; possible D gene TRBD1, 5 bases. The CDR3 runs to 15 residues. The germline gives CDR1 KGHDR, CDR2 SFDVKD. V shed 3 bases and J shed 2 bases, with 12 bases lying between them.

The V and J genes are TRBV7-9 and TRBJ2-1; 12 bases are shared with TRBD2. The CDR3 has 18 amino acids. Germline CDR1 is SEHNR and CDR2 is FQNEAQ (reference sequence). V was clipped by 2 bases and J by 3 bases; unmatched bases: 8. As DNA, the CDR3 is TGTGCCAGCAGCTTAATCCCGACTAGCGGGAGTGACTACAATGAGCAGTTCTTC. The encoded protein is CASSLIPTSGSDYNEQFF.

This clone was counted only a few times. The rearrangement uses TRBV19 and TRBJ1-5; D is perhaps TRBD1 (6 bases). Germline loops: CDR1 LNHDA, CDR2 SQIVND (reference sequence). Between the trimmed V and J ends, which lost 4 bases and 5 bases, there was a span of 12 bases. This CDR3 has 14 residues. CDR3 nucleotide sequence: TGTGCCAGTAGTAGGAAACAGGGCCATCAGCCCCAGCATTTT. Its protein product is CASSRKQGHQPQHF.

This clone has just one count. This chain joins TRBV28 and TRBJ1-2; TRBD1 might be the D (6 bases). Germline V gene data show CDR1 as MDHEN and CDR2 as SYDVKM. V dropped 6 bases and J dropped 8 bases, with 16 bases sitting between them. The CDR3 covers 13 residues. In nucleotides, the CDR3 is TGTGCCAGCAGGCCTGGGGGGGCGGCCGGCTACACCTTC. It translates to CASRPGGAAGYTF.

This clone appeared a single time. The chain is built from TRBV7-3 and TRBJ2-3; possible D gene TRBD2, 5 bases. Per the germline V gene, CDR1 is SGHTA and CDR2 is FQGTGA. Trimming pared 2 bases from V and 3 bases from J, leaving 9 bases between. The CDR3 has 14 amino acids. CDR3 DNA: TGTGCCAGCAGCTTAGGGCTAGCAACAGATACGCAGTATTTT. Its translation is CASSLGLATDTQYF.

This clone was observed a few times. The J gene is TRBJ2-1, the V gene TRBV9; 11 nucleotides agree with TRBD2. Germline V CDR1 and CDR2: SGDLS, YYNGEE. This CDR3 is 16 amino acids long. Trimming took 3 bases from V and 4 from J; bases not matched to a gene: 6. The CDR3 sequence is CASSATGTSGYNEQFF. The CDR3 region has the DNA TGTGCCAGCAGCGCCACCGGGACTAGCGGATACAATGAGCAGTTCTTC.

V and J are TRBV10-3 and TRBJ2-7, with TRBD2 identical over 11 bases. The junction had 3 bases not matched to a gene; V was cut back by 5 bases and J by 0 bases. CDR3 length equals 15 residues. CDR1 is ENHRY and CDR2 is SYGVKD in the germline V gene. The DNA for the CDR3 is TGTGCCATCAGTCTAGCGGGGGGCCCCTCCTACGAGCAGTACTTC. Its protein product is CAISLAGGPSYEQYF.

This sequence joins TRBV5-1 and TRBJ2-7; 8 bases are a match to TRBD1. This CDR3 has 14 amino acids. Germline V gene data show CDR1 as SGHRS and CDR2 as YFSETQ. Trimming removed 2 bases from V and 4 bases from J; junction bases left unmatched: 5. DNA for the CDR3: TGCGCCAGCAGCTTTACCCAGGGGGCTTACGAGCAGTACTTC. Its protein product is CASSFTQGAYEQYF.

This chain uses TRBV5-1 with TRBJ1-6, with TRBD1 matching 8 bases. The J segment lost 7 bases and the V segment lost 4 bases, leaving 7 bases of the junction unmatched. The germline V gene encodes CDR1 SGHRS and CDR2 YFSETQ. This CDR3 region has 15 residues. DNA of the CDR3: TGCGCCAGCAGCAACAGGACAGGGACGAATTCACCCCTCCACTTT. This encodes CASSNRTGTNSPLHF.

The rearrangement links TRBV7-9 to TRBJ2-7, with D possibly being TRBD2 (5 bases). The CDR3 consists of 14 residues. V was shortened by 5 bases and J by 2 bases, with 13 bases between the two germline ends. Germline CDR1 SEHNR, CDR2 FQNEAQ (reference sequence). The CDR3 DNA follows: TGTGCCAGCAGCATCTCGACGGGGACCTACGAGCAGTACTTC. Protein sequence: CASSISTGTYEQYF. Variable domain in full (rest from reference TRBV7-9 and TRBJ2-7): DTGVSQNPRHKITKRGQNVTFRCDPISEHNRLYWYRQTLGQGPEFLTYFQNEAQLEKSRLLSDRFSAERPKGSFSTLEIQRTEQGDSAMYLCASSISTGTYEQYFGPGTRLTVT.

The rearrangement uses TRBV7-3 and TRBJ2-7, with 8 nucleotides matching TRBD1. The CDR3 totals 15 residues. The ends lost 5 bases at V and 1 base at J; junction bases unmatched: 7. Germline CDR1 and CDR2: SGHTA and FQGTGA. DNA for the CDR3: TGTGCCAGCAGCCTCGCAGGGGGCGCATCCTACGAGCAGTACTTC. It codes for CASSLAGGASYEQYF.

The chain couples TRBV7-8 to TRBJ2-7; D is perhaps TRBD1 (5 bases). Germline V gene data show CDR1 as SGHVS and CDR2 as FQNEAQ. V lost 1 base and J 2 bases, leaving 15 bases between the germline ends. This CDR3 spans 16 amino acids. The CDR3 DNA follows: TGTGCCAGCAGCTTAGTATCGTCAGGGTTCCCCTACGAGCAGTACTTC. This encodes CASSLVSSGFPYEQYF. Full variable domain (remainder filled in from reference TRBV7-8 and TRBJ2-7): GAGVSQSPRYKVAKRGQDVALRCDPISGHVSLFWYQQALGQGPEFLTYFQNEAQLDKSGLPSDRFFAERPEGSVSTLKIQRTQQEDSAVYLCASSLVSSGFPYEQYFGPGTRLTVT.

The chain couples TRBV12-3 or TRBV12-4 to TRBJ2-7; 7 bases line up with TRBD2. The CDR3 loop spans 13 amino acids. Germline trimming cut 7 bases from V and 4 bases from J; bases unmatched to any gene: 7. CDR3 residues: CASTASGFYEQYF. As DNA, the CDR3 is TGTGCCAGCACGGCTAGCGGATTTTACGAGCAGTACTTC.

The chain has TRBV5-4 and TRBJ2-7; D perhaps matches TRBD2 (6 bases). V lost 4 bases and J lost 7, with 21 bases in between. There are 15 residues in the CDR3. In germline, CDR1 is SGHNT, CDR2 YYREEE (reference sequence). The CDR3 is CASSARRGDSREQYF. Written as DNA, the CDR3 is TGTGCCAGCAGCGCTAGGAGGGGCGACAGTAGGGAGCAGTACTTC.

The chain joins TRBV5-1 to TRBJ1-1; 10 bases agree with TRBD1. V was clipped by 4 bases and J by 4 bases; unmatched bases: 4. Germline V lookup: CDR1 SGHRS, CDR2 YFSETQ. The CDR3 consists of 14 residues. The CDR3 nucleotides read TGCGCCAGCAGCCCAGGGGACAGGGGCACTGAAGCTTTCTTT. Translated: CASSPGDRGTEAFF.

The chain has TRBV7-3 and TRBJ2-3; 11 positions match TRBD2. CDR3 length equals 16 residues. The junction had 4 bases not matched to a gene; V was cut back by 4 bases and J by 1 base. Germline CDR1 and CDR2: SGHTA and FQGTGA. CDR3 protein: CASSSASGGRTDTQYF. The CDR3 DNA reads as TGTGCCAGCAGCTCCGCTAGCGGGGGGCGCACAGATACGCAGTATTTT.

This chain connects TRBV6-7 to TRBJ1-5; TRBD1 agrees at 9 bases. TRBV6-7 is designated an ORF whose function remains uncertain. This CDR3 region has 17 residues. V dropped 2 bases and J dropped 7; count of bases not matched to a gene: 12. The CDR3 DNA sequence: TGTGCCAGCAGTTACAGCCCGGGACAGGGAGGTGTACAGCCCCAGCATTTT. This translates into CASSYSPGQGGVQPQHF.

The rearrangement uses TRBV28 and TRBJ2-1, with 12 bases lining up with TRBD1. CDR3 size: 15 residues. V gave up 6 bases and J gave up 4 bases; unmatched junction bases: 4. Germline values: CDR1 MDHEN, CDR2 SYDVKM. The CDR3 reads CASRPGQGAYNEQFF. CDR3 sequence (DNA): TGTGCCAGCAGACCGGGACAGGGGGCGTACAATGAGCAGTTCTTC.

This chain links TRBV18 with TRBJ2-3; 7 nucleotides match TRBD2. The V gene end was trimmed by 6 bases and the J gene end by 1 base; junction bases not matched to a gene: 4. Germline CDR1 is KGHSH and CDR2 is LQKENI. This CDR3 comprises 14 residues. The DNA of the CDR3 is TGTGCCAGCTCCCCTGGACTAGGCACAGATACGCAGTATTTT. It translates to CASSPGLGTDTQYF.

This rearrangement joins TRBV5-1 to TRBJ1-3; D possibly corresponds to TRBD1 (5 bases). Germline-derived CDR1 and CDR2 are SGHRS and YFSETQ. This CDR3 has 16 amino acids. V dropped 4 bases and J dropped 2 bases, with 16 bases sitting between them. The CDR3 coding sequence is TGCGCCAGCAGCGAAGGAGGGGTTGGGACTGGAAACACCATATATTTT. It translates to CASSEGGVGTGNTIYF.

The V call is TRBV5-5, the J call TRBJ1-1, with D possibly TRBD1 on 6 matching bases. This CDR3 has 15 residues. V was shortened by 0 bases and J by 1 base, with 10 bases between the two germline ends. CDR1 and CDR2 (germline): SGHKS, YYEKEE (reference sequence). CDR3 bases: TGTGCCAGCAGCTTGGGGACAGTCCGGAACACTGAAGCTTTCTTT. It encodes CASSLGTVRNTEAFF.